This T cell receptor beta chain was documented in a study of monozygotic twins with inflammatory bowel disease. Study-wide points: There was no way to distinguish the different T cell subtypes.

Worth noting for this clonotype: Its target is not known.

The CDR3 loop spans 15 amino acids. From germline, CDR1 is SGHRS and CDR2 YFSETQ. TCRdb reprocessed the 5' RACE reads, with one entry per CDR3 protein and no DNA. The listing records fewer than 200,000 distinct CDR3 sequences. This chain uses TRBV5-1 with TRBJ1-6; the TCRdb call, TRBD1, lacks DNA for checking. Sequencing input: blood. This clonotype was obtained from a human donor with ulcerative colitis or Crohn's disease, or a healthy co-twin of an affected twin (not recorded which). The CDR3: CASSITQGTNSPLHF.